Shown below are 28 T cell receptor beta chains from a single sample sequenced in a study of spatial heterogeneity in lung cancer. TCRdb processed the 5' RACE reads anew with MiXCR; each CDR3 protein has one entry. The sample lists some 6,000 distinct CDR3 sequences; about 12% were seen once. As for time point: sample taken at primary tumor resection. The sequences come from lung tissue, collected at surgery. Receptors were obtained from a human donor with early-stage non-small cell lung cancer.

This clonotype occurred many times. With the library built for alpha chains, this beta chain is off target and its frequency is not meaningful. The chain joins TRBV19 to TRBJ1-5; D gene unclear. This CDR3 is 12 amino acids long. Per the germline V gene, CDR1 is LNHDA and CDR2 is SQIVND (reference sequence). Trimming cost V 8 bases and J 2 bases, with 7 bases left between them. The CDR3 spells CASGQGNQPQHF. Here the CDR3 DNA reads TGTGCCAGTGGTCAGGGCAATCAGCCCCAGCATTTT.

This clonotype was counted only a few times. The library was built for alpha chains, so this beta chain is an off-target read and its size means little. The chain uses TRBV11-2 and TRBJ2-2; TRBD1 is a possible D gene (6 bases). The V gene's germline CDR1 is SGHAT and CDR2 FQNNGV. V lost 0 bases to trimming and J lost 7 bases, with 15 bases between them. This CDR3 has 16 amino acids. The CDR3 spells CASSLDATGHIGELFF. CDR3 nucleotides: TGTGCCAGCAGCTTAGATGCGACGGGACACATCGGGGAGCTGTTTTTT.

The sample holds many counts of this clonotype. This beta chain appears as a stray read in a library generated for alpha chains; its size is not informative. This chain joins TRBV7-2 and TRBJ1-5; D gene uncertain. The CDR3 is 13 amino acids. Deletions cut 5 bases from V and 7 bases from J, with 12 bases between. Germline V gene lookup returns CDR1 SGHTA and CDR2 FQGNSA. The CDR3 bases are TGTGCCAGCAGCCCAGGAGAGAGGCAGCCCCAGCATTTT. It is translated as CASSPGERQPQHF. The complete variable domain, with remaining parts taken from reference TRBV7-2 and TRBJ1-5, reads GAGVSQSPSNKVTEKGKDVELRCDPISGHTALYWYRQSLGQGLEFLIYFQGNSAPDKSGLPSDRFSAERTGGSVSTLTIQRTQQEDSAVYLCASSPGERQPQHFGDGTRLSIL.

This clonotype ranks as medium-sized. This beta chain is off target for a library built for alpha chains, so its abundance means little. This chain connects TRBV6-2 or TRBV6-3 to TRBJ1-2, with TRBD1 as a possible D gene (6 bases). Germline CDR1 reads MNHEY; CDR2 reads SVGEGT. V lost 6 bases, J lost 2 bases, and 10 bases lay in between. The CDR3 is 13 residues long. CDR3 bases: TGTGCCAGCAGCGACAGGTTCAACTATGGCTACACCTTC. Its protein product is CASSDRFNYGYTF.

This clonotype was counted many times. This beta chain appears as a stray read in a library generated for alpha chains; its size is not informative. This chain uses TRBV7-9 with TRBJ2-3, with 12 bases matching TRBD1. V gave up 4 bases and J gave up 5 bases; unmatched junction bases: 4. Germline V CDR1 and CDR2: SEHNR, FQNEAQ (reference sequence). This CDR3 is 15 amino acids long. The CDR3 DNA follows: TGTGCCAGCAGCTGGGGACAGGGGGCAGGAGATACGCAGTATTTT. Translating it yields CASSWGQGAGDTQYF.

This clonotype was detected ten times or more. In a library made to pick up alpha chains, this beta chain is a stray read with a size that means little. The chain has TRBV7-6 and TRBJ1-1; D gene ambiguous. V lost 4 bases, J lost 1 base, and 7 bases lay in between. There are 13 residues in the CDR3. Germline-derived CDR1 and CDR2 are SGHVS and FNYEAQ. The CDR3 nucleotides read TGTGCCAGCAGCTCGCCACCGAACACTGAAGCTTTCTTT. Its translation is CASSSPPNTEAFF.

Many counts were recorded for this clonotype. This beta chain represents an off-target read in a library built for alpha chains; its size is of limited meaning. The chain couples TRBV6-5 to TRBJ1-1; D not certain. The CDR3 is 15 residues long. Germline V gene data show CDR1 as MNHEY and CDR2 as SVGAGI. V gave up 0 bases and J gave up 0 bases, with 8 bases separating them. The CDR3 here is CASSYSVRLNTEAFF. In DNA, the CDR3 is TGTGCCAGCAGTTACTCGGTCCGATTGAACACTGAAGCTTTCTTT.

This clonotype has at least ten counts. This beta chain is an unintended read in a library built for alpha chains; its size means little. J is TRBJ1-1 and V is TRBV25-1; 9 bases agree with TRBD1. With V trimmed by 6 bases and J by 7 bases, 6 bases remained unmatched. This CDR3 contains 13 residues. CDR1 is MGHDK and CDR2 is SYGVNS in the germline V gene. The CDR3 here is CASRQQGAIEAFF. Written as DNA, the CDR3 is TGTGCCAGCAGACAACAGGGGGCAATTGAAGCTTTCTTT.

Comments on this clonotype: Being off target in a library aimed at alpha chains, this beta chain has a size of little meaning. The CDR3 DNA sequence: TGTGCCAGCAGTTTAGCTAGCCGATATAGCAATCAGCCCCAGCATTTT. Translated, it gives CASSLASRYSNQPQHF. The chain carries TRBV28 and TRBJ1-5; D not certain. The CDR3 totals 16 residues. Germline-derived CDR1 and CDR2 are MDHEN and SYDVKM. V was clipped by 2 bases and J by 0 bases, with 11 bases between them.

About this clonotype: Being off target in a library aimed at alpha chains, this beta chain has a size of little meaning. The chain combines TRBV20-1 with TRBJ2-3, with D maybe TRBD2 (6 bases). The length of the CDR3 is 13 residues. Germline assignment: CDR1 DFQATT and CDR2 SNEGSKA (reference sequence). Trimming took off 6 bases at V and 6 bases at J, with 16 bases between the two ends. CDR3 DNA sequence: TGCAGTGCCCCCGGGACTGATAGGGATACGCAGTATTTT. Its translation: CSAPGTDRDTQYF.

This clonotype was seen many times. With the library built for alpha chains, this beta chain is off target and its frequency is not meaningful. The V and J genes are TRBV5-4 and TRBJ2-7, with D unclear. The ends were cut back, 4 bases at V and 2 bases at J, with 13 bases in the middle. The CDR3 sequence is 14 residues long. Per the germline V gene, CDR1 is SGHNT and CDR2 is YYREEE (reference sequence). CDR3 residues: CASSPDPYTYEQYF. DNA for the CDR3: TGTGCCAGCAGCCCGGACCCGTACACCTACGAGCAGTACTTC.

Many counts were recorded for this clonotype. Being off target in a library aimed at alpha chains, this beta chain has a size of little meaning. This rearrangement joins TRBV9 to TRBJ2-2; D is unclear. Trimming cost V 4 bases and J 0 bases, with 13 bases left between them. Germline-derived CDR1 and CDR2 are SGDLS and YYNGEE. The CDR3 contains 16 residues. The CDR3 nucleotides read TGTGCCAGCAGCTCCTCGTCTTCCGCGAACACCGGGGAGCTGTTTTTT. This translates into CASSSSSSANTGELFF.

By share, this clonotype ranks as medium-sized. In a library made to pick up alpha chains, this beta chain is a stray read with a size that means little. In nucleotides, the CDR3 is TGTGCCTGGTTTTCTCCTCTAGCGGGAGGGCCTTCATATGAGCAGTTCTTC. Protein sequence: CAWFSPLAGGPSYEQFF. The rearrangement uses TRBV30 and TRBJ2-1; 12 bases are shared with TRBD2. Per the germline V gene, CDR1 is GTSNPN and CDR2 is SVGIG (reference sequence). The CDR3 is 17 residues long. V gave up 5 bases and J gave up 8 bases; unmatched junction bases: 16.

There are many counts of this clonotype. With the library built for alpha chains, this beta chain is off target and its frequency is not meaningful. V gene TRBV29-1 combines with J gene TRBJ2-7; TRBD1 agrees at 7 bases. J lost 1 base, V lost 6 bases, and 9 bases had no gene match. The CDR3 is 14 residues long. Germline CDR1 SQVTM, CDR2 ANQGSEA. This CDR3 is CSVAQRDRSYEQYF. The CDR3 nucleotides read TGCAGCGTAGCCCAACGGGACAGATCCTACGAGCAGTACTTC.

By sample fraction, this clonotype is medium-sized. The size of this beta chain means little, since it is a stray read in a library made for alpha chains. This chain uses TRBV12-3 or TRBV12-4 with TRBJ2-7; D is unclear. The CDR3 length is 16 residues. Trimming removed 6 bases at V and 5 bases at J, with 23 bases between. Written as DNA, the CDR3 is TGTGCCAGCAGCCCATGGGTGACATGGAGTATCAACGAGCAGTACTTC. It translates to CASSPWVTWSINEQYF.

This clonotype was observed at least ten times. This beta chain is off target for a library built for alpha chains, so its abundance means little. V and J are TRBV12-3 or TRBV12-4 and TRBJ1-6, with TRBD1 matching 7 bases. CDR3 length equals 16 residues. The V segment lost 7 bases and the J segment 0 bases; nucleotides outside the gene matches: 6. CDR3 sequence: CASIMTGSSYNSPLHF. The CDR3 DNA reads TGTGCCAGCATCATGACAGGGAGCTCCTATAATTCACCCCTCCACTTT.

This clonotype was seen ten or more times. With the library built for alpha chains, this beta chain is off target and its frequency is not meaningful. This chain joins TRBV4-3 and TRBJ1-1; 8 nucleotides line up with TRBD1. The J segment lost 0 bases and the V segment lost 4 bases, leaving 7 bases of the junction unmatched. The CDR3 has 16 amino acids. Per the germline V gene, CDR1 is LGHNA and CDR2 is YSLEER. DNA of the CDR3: TGCGCCAGCAGCCCCGGGACAGGTGGGGTGAACACTGAAGCTTTCTTT. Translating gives CASSPGTGGVNTEAFF.

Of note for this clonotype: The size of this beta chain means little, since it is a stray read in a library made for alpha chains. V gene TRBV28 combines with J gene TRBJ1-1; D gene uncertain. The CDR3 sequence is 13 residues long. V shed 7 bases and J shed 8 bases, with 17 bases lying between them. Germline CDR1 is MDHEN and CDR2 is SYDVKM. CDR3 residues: CASIQPGSLEAFF. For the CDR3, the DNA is TGTGCCAGCATCCAACCCGGCAGTCTAGAAGCTTTCTTT.

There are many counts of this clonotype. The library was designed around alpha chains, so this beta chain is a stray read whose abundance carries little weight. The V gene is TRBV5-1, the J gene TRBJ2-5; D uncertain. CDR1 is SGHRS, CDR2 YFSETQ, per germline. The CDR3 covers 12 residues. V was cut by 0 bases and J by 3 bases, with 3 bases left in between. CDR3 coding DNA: TGCGCCAGCAGCTTGGTCGAAGAGACCCAGTACTTC. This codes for CASSLVEETQYF.

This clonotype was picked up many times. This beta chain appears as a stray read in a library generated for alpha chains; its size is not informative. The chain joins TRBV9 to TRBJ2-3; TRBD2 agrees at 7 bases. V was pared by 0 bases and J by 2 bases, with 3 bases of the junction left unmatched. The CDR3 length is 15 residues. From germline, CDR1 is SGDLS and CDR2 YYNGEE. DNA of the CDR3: TGTGCCAGCAGCGTAGGTCTAGCGGCCACAGATACGCAGTATTTT. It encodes CASSVGLAATDTQYF.

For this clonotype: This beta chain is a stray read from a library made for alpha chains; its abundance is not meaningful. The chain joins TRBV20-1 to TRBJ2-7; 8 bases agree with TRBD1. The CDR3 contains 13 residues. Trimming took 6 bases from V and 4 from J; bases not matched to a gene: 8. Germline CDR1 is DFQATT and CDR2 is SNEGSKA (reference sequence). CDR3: CSATGQGGYEQYF. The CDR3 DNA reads TGCAGTGCCACCGGACAGGGCGGGTACGAGCAGTACTTC.

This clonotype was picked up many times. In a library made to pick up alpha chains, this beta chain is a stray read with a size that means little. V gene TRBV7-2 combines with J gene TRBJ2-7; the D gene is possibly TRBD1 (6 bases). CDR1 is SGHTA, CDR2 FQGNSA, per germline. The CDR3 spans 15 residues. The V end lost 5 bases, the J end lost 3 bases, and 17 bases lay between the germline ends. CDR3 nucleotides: TGTGCCAGCAGCCGATCCGACGACAGGATCTACGAGCAGTACTTC. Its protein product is CASSRSDDRIYEQYF.

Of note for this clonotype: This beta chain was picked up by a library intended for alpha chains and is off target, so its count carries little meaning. This CDR3 is CSASLGLAPYEQYF. CDR3 coding DNA: TGCAGTGCTAGTCTAGGACTAGCTCCCTACGAGCAGTACTTC. The rearrangement joins TRBV20-1 to TRBJ2-7, with 8 bases aligning to TRBD2. V trimming: 3 bases; J trimming: 2 bases; junction bases outside the gene matches: 6. The CDR3 loop spans 14 amino acids. Germline loops: CDR1 DFQATT, CDR2 SNEGSKA (reference sequence).

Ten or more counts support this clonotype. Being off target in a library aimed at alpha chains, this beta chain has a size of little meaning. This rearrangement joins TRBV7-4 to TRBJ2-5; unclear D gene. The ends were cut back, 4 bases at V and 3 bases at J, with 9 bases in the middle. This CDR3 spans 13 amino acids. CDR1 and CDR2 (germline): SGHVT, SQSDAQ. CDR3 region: CASSSSTKETQYF. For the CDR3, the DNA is TGTGCCAGCAGCTCCAGTACCAAAGAGACCCAGTACTTC.

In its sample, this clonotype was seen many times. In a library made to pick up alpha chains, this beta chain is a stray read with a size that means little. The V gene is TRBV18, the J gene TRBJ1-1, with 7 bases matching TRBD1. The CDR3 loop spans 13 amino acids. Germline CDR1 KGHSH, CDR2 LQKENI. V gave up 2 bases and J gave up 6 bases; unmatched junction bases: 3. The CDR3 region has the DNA TGTGCCAGCTCACCAGCACAGGGGCCTGAAGCTTTCTTT. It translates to CASSPAQGPEAFF. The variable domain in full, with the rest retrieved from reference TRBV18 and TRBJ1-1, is NAGVMQNPRHLVRRRGQEARLRCSPMKGHSHVYWYRQLPEEGLKFMVYLQKENIIDESGMPKERFSAEFPKEGPSILRIQQVVRGDSAAYFCASSPAQGPEAFFGQGTRLTVV.

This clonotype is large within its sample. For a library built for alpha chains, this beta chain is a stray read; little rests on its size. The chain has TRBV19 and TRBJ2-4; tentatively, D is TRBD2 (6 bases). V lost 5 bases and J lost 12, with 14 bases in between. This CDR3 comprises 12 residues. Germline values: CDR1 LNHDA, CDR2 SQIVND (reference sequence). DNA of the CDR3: TGTGCCAGTAGTTCAGGGACTGACTCTCAGTACTTC. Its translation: CASSSGTDSQYF.

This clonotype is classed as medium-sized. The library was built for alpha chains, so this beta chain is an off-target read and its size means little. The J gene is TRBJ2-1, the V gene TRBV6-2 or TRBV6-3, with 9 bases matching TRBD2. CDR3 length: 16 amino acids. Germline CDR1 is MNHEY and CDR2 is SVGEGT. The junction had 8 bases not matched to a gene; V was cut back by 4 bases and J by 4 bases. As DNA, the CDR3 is TGTGCCAGCAGTTCCTTCAGGACTAGCGTTTACAATGAGCAGTTCTTC. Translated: CASSSFRTSVYNEQFF.

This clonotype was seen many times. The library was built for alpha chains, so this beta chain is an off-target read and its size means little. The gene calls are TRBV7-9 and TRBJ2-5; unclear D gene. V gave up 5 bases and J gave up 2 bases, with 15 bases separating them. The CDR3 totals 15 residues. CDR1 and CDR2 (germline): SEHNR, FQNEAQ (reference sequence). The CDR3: CASSPTLAPQETQYF. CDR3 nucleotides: TGTGCCAGCAGCCCGACATTGGCCCCACAAGAGACCCAGTACTTC.